The T cell receptor (beta chain) under discussion was sequenced for a study of T cells in Graves' hyperthyroidism and ophthalmopathy. Study information: Specimen type is peripheral blood, collected at initial diagnosis prior to any treatment.

RNA transcripts were the template for amplifying TCR beta CDR3 regions. Researchers ran a first-round RT-PCR on the TCR CDR3 using the HTBI primer set. TCRdb itself ran the multiplex PCR reads through MiXCR, one entry per CDR3 protein. The sample comprises 300,000 to 400,000 distinct CDR3 sequences, about 14% of which are singletons, and 9.5% to 12% rests with the top ten. This clonotype was counted ten times or more. The V end was cut by 5 bases, the J end by 4 bases, with 11 bases between. Looked up from germline, CDR1 is MDHEN and CDR2 is SYDVKM. The CDR3 has 13 amino acids. Patients aged 18 to 65 had newly diagnosed hyperthyroidism of under 2 months' duration.

This receptor was obtained from a woman aged 55-75 years with Graves' hyperthyroidism. The chain uses TRBV28 and TRBJ1-2, with D unclear. What was sequenced was blood. DNA for the CDR3: TGTGCCAGCAGTATAACAACGGCCTATGGCTACACCTTC. Encoded protein: CASSITTAYGYTF.